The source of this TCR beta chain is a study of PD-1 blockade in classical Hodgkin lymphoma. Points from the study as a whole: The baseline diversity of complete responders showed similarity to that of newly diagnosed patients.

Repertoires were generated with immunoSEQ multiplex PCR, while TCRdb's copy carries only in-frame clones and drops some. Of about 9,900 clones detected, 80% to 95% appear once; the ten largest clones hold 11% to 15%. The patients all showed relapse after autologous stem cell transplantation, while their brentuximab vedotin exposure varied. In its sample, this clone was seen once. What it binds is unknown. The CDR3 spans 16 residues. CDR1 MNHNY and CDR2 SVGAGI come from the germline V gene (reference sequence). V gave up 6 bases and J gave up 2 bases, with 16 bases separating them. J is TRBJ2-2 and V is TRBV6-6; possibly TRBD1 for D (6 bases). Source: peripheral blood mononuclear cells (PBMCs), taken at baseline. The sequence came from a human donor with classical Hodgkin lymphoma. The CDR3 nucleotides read TGTGCCAGCAGACCCCCCAGGGGCCCAAACACCGGGGAGCTGTTTTTT. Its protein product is CASRPPRGPNTGELFF.